This T cell receptor beta chain is from a study of cytomegalovirus exposure and HLA in healthy donors. Study-level background: Early released data comprised tens of millions of unique TCRs from HLA-typed donors. Whole-study results and caveats: Several V segments, TRBV6-2 and TRBV6-3 among them, could not be told apart and were dropped. Sequencing depth across donors, presence/absence analyses assumed, was roughly uniform.

Notes on this clone: The antigen is undetermined.

Amplification used 60 Vbeta primers and 13 Jbeta primers. Sequencing used immunoSEQ multiplex PCR; TCRdb keeps in-frame clones, though not all of them. Here the sample spans roughly 120,000 clones, 65% to 85% being singletons. Trimming cost V 5 bases and J 4 bases, with 6 bases left between them. The germline V gene encodes CDR1 MNHEY and CDR2 SVGAGI. The CDR3 spans 12 residues. Input material: PBMCs. The TCR comes from a woman aged 40 to 49 in good health and CMV-seropositive. The gene calls are TRBV6-5 and TRBJ2-1; unclear D gene. CDR3 loop: CASSGRYNEQFF. CDR3 DNA: TGTGCCAGCAGTGGGCGTTACAATGAGCAGTTCTTC.